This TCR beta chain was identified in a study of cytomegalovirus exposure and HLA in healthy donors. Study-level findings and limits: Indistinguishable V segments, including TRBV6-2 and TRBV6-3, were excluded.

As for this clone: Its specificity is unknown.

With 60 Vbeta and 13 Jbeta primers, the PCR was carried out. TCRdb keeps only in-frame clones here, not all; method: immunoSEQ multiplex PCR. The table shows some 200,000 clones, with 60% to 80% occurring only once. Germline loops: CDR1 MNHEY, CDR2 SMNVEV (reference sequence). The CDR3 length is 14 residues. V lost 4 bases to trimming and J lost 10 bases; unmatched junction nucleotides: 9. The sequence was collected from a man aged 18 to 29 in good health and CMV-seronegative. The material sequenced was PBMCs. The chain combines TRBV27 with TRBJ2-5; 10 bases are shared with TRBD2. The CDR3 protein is CASSYGLAVGNQYF. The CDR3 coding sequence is TGTGCCAGCAGTTACGGACTAGCGGTGGGTAACCAGTACTTC.